The next 10 T cell receptor beta chains were all read from a single sample in a study of T cell changes during pregnancy in multiple sclerosis. Some clones are missing from TCRdb's copy, which holds only in-frame ones; the method was immunoSEQ multiplex PCR. The data contain approximately 40,000 clones, more than 75% of them seen just once; the ten biggest clones take up just over 0.55%. The source material was CD4+ T cells from peripheral blood mononuclear cells, sampled in the first trimester of pregnancy. These receptors came from a female donor with multiple sclerosis, enrolled in a pregnancy study.

The gene calls are TRBV5-1 and TRBJ2-7; 12 nucleotides line up with TRBD1. From germline, CDR1 is SGHRS and CDR2 YFSETQ. The CDR3 is made up of 15 amino acids. V was pared by 3 bases and J by 7 bases, with 8 bases of the junction left unmatched. CDR3 residues: CASSWGGQGAREQYF. CDR3 in DNA: TGCGCCAGCAGCTGGGGGGGACAGGGGGCGAGAGAGCAGTACTTC.

This chain joins TRBV7-9 and TRBJ1-1; 10 bases line up with TRBD1. CDR1 and CDR2 (germline): SEHNR, FQNEAQ (reference sequence). The CDR3 length is 14 residues. The V and J ends lost 5 bases and 3 bases, in that order; junction bases with no gene match: 3. The CDR3 protein is CASSPGQGYTEAFF. DNA of the CDR3: TGTGCCAGCAGCCCGGGACAGGGGTACACTGAAGCTTTCTTT.

The chain combines TRBV30 with TRBJ2-1; 9 bases match TRBD2. V gave up 1 base and J gave up 15 bases; unmatched junction bases: 13. Germline CDR1 is GTSNPN and CDR2 is SVGIG (reference sequence). The CDR3 has 14 residues. CDR3 protein: CAWSAQPRGGVWFF. Written as DNA, the CDR3 is TGTGCCTGGAGTGCCCAACCGCGGGGGGGGGTCTGGTTCTTC.

The chain carries TRBV19 and TRBJ1-1; D is ambiguous. Trimming took off 1 base at V and 0 bases at J, with 3 bases between the two ends. Germline V gene sequence: CDR1 LNHDA, CDR2 SQIVND (reference sequence). This CDR3 has 13 amino acids. In nucleotides, the CDR3 is TGTGCCAGTAGTATAGCAGTGAACACTGAAGCTTTCTTT. It codes for CASSIAVNTEAFF.

In its sample, this clone was seen once. The J gene is TRBJ2-1, the V gene TRBV28, with TRBD2 matching over 13 bases. CDR3 length: 16 residues. Per germline, CDR1 MDHEN and CDR2 SYDVKM. With 2 bases clipped from V and 9 bases from J, the junction kept 7 bases outside the gene matches. CDR3 DNA: TGTGCCAGCAGTTTAGCCGGGACTAGCGGGATAGGTGAGCAGTTCTTC. Its translation: CASSLAGTSGIGEQFF.

This sequence joins TRBV19 and TRBJ2-2, with a weak D call TRBD1 (6 bases). The CDR3 is 15 residues long. In germline, CDR1 is LNHDA, CDR2 SQIVND (reference sequence). Trimming cost V 4 bases and J 9 bases, with 18 bases left between them. The CDR3 nucleotides read TGTGCCAGTAGTACCTCCGGGACACATTCCTGGGAGCTGTTTTTT. Encoded protein: CASSTSGTHSWELFF.

V and J are TRBV7-2 and TRBJ2-1, with 8 bases that match TRBD2. After removal of 5 bases from V and 5 bases from J, the junction contained 8 bases not matched to a gene. There are 15 residues in the CDR3. Germline loops: CDR1 SGHTA, CDR2 FQGNSA. CDR3 amino acids: CASSTRLARHNEQFF. For the CDR3, the DNA is TGTGCCAGCAGCACGCGACTAGCGCGGCACAATGAGCAGTTCTTC.

The rearrangement joins TRBV19 to TRBJ2-2; D is undetermined. The CDR3 totals 15 residues. CDR1 and CDR2 from the germline V gene are LNHDA and SQIVND (reference sequence). Between the trimmed V and J ends, which lost 6 bases and 1 base, there was a span of 12 bases. The CDR3 protein is CASRAPGENTGELFF. The CDR3, as DNA: TGTGCCAGTAGGGCCCCGGGTGAGAACACCGGGGAGCTGTTTTTT.

This clone has more than one count but fewer than ten. The chain carries TRBV5-1 and TRBJ1-3; tentatively, D is TRBD1 (5 bases). The germline V and J ends were trimmed by 8 bases and 0 bases, with 15 bases remaining between them. The CDR3 is 15 residues long. Germline lookup yields CDR1 SGHRS and CDR2 YFSETQ. CDR3 in amino acids: CASSTGDHSGNTIYF. In DNA form, the CDR3 reads TGCGCCAGTTCGACGGGGGACCACTCTGGAAACACCATATATTTT.

The CDR3 loop is CAISPDRVPTEAFF. For the CDR3, the DNA is TGTGCCATCAGTCCGGACAGGGTGCCCACTGAAGCTTTCTTT. This sequence joins TRBV10-3 and TRBJ1-1, with 8 bases fitting TRBD1. CDR1 and CDR2 from the germline V gene are ENHRY and SYGVKD. The V segment lost 5 bases and the J segment 4 bases; nucleotides outside the gene matches: 6. This CDR3 comprises 14 residues.